These 7 T cell receptor beta chains came from one sample sequenced in a study of response to subunit inactivated influenza vaccine. MiXCR, applied by TCRdb to the RT-PCR reads, yields one record per CDR3 protein. The data show about 170,000 distinct CDR3 sequences, roughly 12% seen once. In addition, the sample was reused for a study of T cells expressing NK-cell markers. That paper adds: The authors made TCR beta cDNA libraries by 5'RACE template switching. This switching added a universal primer site and UMIs.

Here the sequenced sample was CD8+ T cells sorted from PBMCs, taken 12 days after vaccination. The receptors were gathered from a man aged 45-60 years who received an inactivated influenza vaccine.

The rearrangement uses TRBV12-3 or TRBV12-4 and TRBJ2-1; 7 positions match TRBD2. The CDR3 runs to 14 residues. Trimming cost V 4 bases and J 3 bases; bases outside gene matches: 3. The CDR3 is CASSSLADYNEQFF. The CDR3 DNA sequence: TGTGCCAGCAGTTCGCTAGCGGACTACAATGAGCAGTTCTTC.

This clonotype occurred a few times. The rearrangement joins TRBV30 to TRBJ1-2, with 8 bases identical to TRBD1. Germline CDR1 reads GTSNPN; CDR2 reads SVGIG (reference sequence). V dropped 0 bases and J dropped 9; count of bases not matched to a gene: 6. The CDR3 is made up of 13 amino acids. The CDR3 is CAWSVSGGVSYTF. In DNA, the CDR3 is TGTGCCTGGAGTGTATCAGGGGGCGTAAGCTACACCTTC.

The table lists this clonotype with many counts. The V gene is TRBV11-2, the J gene TRBJ2-3; 8 bases align to TRBD2. V lost 4 bases and J lost 0; bases outside the gene matches: 9. CDR1 is SGHAT, CDR2 FQNNGV, per germline. This CDR3 is 17 amino acids long. The CDR3: CASSSRIAGSSTDTQYF. In DNA, the CDR3 is TGTGCCAGCAGCTCCCGTATAGCGGGGTCGAGCACAGATACGCAGTATTTT.

This clonotype was detected only a few times. The chain uses TRBV14 and TRBJ2-3; 10 bases line up with TRBD2. V shed 0 bases and J 6 bases; nucleotides not matched to a gene: 6. Per the germline V gene, CDR1 is SGHDN and CDR2 is FVKESK. The CDR3 sequence is 16 residues long. DNA for the CDR3: TGTGCCAGCAGCCAAGACCTAGCGGGGGTGGCGGATACGCAGTATTTT. Protein: CASSQDLAGVADTQYF.

CDR3 sequence reads: CASSFYRTQETQYF. The CDR3 DNA reads as TGTGCCAGCAGCTTCTACCGGACGCAAGAGACCCAGTACTTC. The gene calls are TRBV7-2 and TRBJ2-5; no reliable D call. The germline CDR1 and CDR2 sequences are SGHTA and FQGNSA. V was cut by 3 bases and J by 2 bases, with 10 bases left in between. The CDR3 loop spans 14 amino acids.

The chain combines TRBV7-8 with TRBJ2-5; D might be TRBD1 (6 bases). V shed 4 bases and J shed 0 bases, with 12 bases lying between them. Germline CDR1 SGHVS, CDR2 FQNEAQ. This CDR3 spans 15 amino acids. The CDR3 is CASSSGTKYQETQYF. The DNA for the CDR3 is TGTGCCAGCAGCTCCGGGACAAAGTACCAAGAGACCCAGTACTTC.

The chain uses TRBV29-1 and TRBJ2-5; no firm D call. Germline assignment: CDR1 SQVTM and CDR2 ANQGSEA. Between the trimmed V and J ends, which lost 3 bases and 5 bases, there was a span of 7 bases. The CDR3 spans 11 residues. CDR3 DNA sequence: TGCAGCGTTGAGTTCAGGGAGACCCAGTACTTC. Translating gives CSVEFRETQYF.